The clone carrying this T cell receptor beta chain was observed a few times. Its target is unknown. This sample is part of a study of OX40 agonist ivuxolimab in advanced cancers. Study conclusions and caveats: Researchers report that CD8+ T cells had, on average, more expanded clones than CD4+. At doses 0.1 to 3.0 mg/kg, CD4+ and CD8+ clones expanded.

The germline gives CDR1 LNHDA, CDR2 SQIVND (reference sequence). V was trimmed by 6 bases and J by 5 bases, leaving 11 bases between them. This CDR3 has 13 amino acids. Method: immunoSEQ multiplex PCR; TCRdb's copy keeps in-frame clones and lacks some. Among fewer than 70,000 clones listed, approximately 90% were seen once. The rearrangement joins TRBV19 to TRBJ1-5; no reliable D call. The sequencing here drew on CD4+ or CD8+ T cells sorted from blood, taken in a trial of the OX40 agonist ivuxolimab. The TCR originated in an adult with an advanced solid tumor such as melanoma, head and neck, liver or kidney cancer. CDR3 bases: TGTGCCAGTAGAGGCGGGATGTATCAGCCCCAGCATTTT. Protein product: CASRGGMYQPQHF.